This T cell receptor beta chain is drawn from a study of cytotoxic CD8 clonotypes in ibrutinib-treated CLL. Background on the study: Response was recorded as partial in roughly 24 patients and complete in 2; at median approximately six years, roughly 15 remained remitted and roughly 12 had progressed.

Repertoires were generated with immunoSEQ multiplex PCR, while TCRdb's copy carries only in-frame clones and drops some. Of about 140,000 clones in the sample, about 91% are singletons; the top ten hold more than 10%. Between the trimmed V and J ends, which lost 3 bases and 0 bases, there was a span of 11 bases. There are 16 residues in the CDR3. Germline loops: CDR1 SNHLY, CDR2 FYNNEI. This clone was counted a single time. The input for sequencing was PBMCs, taken after 12 months of ibrutinib treatment. This TCR derives from a human donor with chronic lymphocytic leukemia. The V call is TRBV2, the J call TRBJ2-2; a weak D match, TRBD1 (7 bases). CDR3 sequence: CASSEQGGPNTGELFF. CDR3 DNA sequence: TGTGCCAGCAGTGAGCAGGGGGGCCCGAACACCGGGGAGCTGTTTTTT.